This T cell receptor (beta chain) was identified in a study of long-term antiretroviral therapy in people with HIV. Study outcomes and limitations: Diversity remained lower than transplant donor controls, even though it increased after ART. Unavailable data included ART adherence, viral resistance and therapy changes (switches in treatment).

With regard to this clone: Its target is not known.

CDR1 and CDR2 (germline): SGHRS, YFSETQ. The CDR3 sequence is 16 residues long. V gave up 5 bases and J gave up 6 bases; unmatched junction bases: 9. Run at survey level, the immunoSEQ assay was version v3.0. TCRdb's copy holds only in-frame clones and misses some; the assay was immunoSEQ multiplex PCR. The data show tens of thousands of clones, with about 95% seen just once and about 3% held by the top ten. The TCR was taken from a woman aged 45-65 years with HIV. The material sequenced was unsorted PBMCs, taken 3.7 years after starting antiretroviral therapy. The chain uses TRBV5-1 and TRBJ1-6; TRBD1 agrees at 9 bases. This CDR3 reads CASRDLQGAGNSPLHF. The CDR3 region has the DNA TGCGCCAGCAGGGACCTACAGGGGGCTGGTAATTCACCCCTCCACTTT. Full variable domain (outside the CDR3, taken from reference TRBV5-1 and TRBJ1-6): KAGVTQTPRYLIKTRGQQVTLSCSPISGHRSVSWYQQTPGQGLQFLFEYFSETQRNKGNFPGRFSGRQFSNSRSEMNVSTLELGDSALYLCASRDLQGAGNSPLHFGNGTRLTVT.